The clone carrying this T cell receptor (beta chain) was seen more than once but under ten times. The antigen is not known. The data were obtained in a study of OX40 agonist ivuxolimab in advanced cancers. The wider study: Participants averaged roughly 60 years of age (range roughly 23 to 85) and were about 85% male.

Only in-frame clones appear in the TCRdb table, and some are missing; sequencing was by immunoSEQ multiplex PCR. The table shows just over 95,000 clones, with 90% occurring only once. Study-wide results and limits: Some nonresponders additionally presented with little normalized T-cell clonal expansion. At 0.1 to 3.0 mg/kg, clonal expansion of CD4+ and CD8+ blood T cells had occurred by week 6.

This material consisted of CD4+ or CD8+ T cells sorted from blood, taken in a trial of the OX40 agonist ivuxolimab. This clonotype originated in an adult with an advanced solid tumor such as melanoma, head and neck, liver or kidney cancer.

The CDR3 region is CASSTSRDNEQFF. CDR3 nucleotides: TGTGCCAGTAGCACCTCCAGGGACAATGAGCAGTTCTTC. This rearrangement joins TRBV19 to TRBJ2-1; a possible D gene is TRBD1 (5 bases). V dropped 6 bases and J dropped 5 bases, with 11 bases sitting between them. The CDR3 covers 13 residues. From germline, CDR1 is LNHDA and CDR2 SQIVND (reference sequence).